This TCR beta chain comes out of a study of technical replicates of blood from a few donors. Sequencing was performed with immunoSEQ multiplex PCR; in TCRdb, only in-frame clones are kept and a portion is missing. This sample yields more than 95,000 clones, of which roughly 96% are seen a single time; roughly 0.2% belongs to the top ten. Germline V lookup: CDR1 SGDLS, CDR2 YYNGEE. Between the trimmed V and J ends, which lost 4 bases and 6 bases, there was a span of 14 bases. The CDR3 is 13 amino acids. Sequenced material: T cells isolated from PBMCs. The receptor was derived from a human donor in good health. The chain carries TRBV9 and TRBJ2-7; D may be TRBD2 (6 bases). In nucleotides, the CDR3 is TGTGCCAGCAGCCCCTCGGGGGACCGCGAGCAGTACTTC. Translating gives CASSPSGDREQYF.